The 16 T cell receptor beta chains reported below all come from one sample, sequenced in a study of T cell responses to AZD1222 COVID-19 vaccine. Clones were read by immunoSEQ multiplex PCR, and TCRdb kept only the in-frame ones, dropping some. The sample contains some 150,000 clones, approximately 90% of which appear only once. The sample here was peripheral blood, taken on day 0 of AZD1222 vaccination. The origin of the receptors is an adult in good health.

The chain links TRBV10-3 to TRBJ2-2; the D gene is possibly TRBD2 (5 bases). Looked up from germline, CDR1 is ENHRY and CDR2 is SYGVKD. The V end was cut by 4 bases, the J end by 1 base, with 13 bases between. The CDR3 has 16 amino acids. CDR3 nucleotide sequence: TGTGCCATCAGTGGCGGAAGCGGCCAGAACACCGGGGAGCTGTTTTTT. Translated, it gives CAISGGSGQNTGELFF.

This clone was found once. The V call is TRBV11-2, the J call TRBJ2-1; TRBD1 is a possible D gene (6 bases). V lost 3 bases, J lost 6 bases, and 12 bases lay in between. This CDR3 has 14 residues. Germline V gives CDR1 SGHAT, CDR2 FQNNGV. Here the CDR3 reads CASSFSGVGNEQFF. CDR3 bases: TGTGCCAGCAGCTTCTCAGGGGTGGGCAATGAGCAGTTCTTC.

This clone has only a few counts. The chain carries TRBV19 and TRBJ1-1; a possible D gene is TRBD1 (6 bases). V was clipped by 4 bases and J by 1 base, with 13 bases between them. The CDR3 has 15 residues. CDR1 and CDR2 from the germline V gene are LNHDA and SQIVND (reference sequence). CDR3 in amino acids: CASSSQTGKNTEAFF. In DNA form, the CDR3 reads TGTGCCAGTAGTAGCCAGACAGGCAAGAACACTGAAGCTTTCTTT.

The chain uses TRBV7-2 and TRBJ2-1; D may be TRBD2 (7 bases). CDR3 length: 16 residues. Germline V gene data show CDR1 as SGHTA and CDR2 as FQGNSA. Trimming cost V 4 bases and J 3 bases, with 16 bases left between them. The CDR3 loop reads CASSSVGGDNYNEQFF. Here the CDR3 DNA reads TGTGCCAGCAGCTCCGTGGGGGGGGACAACTACAATGAGCAGTTCTTC. The full variable domain, in which reference TRBV7-2 and TRBJ2-1 provide the parts outside the CDR3, is GAGVSQSPSNKVTEKGKDVELRCDPISGHTALYWYRQSLGQGLEFLIYFQGNSAPDKSGLPSDRFSAERTGGSVSTLTIQRTQQEDSAVYLCASSSVGGDNYNEQFFGPGTRLTVL.

The chain couples TRBV29-1 to TRBJ1-4; D possibly corresponds to TRBD1 (5 bases). The CDR3 is 12 residues long. Looked up from germline, CDR1 is SQVTM and CDR2 is ANQGSEA. Trimming removed 6 bases from V and 4 bases from J, with 9 bases in between. As DNA, the CDR3 is TGCAGCGTGGGACGGATTAATGAAAAACTGTTTTTT. This gives the protein CSVGRINEKLFF.

The gene calls are TRBV6-1 and TRBJ1-4, with a tentative D call TRBD1 (5 bases). V lost 0 bases, J lost 5 bases, and 10 bases lay in between. Germline lookup yields CDR1 MNHNS and CDR2 SASEGT. This CDR3 has 15 amino acids. The CDR3 sequence is CASSEAWAGNEKLFF. DNA of the CDR3: TGTGCCAGCAGTGAAGCTTGGGCAGGGAATGAAAAACTGTTTTTT.

The V and J genes are TRBV9 and TRBJ2-2, with D tentatively TRBD1 (6 bases). Germline V lookup: CDR1 SGDLS, CDR2 YYNGEE. The CDR3 consists of 14 residues. V gave up 0 bases and J gave up 6 bases, with 9 bases separating them. CDR3 amino acids: CASSVVEGAGELFF. In DNA, the CDR3 is TGTGCCAGCAGCGTAGTTGAGGGGGCCGGGGAGCTGTTTTTT.

This chain links TRBV30 with TRBJ2-1, with D possibly being TRBD2 (6 bases). The length of the CDR3 is 15 residues. V lost 6 bases and J lost 0, with 15 bases in between. The germline V gene has CDR1 GTSNPN and CDR2 SVGIG (reference sequence). The DNA of the CDR3 is TGTGCCTGCTTCCCACTAGCCGGCTCCTACAATGAGCAGTTCTTC. Protein product: CACFPLAGSYNEQFF.

This clone was observed once. The gene calls are TRBV30 and TRBJ2-1; D is perhaps TRBD1 (5 bases). The V end lost 3 bases, the J end lost 6 bases, and 9 bases lay between the germline ends. Germline V CDR1 and CDR2: GTSNPN, SVGIG (reference sequence). The CDR3 spans 12 residues. As DNA, the CDR3 is TGTGCCTGGAGCTCCAGGGTCAATGAGCAGTTCTTC. Protein sequence: CAWSSRVNEQFF.

This chain connects TRBV5-4 to TRBJ2-2, with D perhaps TRBD1 (6 bases). Trimming left V 3 bases short and J 5 bases short, with 8 bases between. The germline V gene has CDR1 SGHNT and CDR2 YYREEE (reference sequence). The CDR3 extends over 13 amino acids. CDR3 sequence: CASSWGQTGELFF. DNA of the CDR3: TGTGCCAGCAGCTGGGGGCAAACCGGGGAGCTGTTTTTT.

CDR3 loop: CASGFRRVSGANVLTF. The CDR3 DNA sequence: TGTGCTAGTGGTTTCCGCCGGGTCTCTGGGGCCAACGTCCTGACTTTC. The rearrangement links TRBV12-5 to TRBJ2-6; no clear D. The V gene's germline CDR1 is LGHNT and CDR2 FRNRAP. This CDR3 contains 16 residues. V dropped 3 bases and J dropped 0 bases, with 9 bases sitting between them.

The chain employs TRBV7-2 and TRBJ2-1, with 8 bases matching TRBD1. J lost 7 bases, V lost 0 bases, and 11 bases had no gene match. The CDR3 runs to 17 residues. Germline V gene lookup returns CDR1 SGHTA and CDR2 FQGNSA. CDR3 bases: TGTGCCAGCAGCTTAGCCCCGCAGGGGGCAATAAGGAATGAGCAGTTCTTC. This codes for CASSLAPQGAIRNEQFF.

J is TRBJ2-7 and V is TRBV18; 7 bases map to TRBD1. Per the germline V gene, CDR1 is KGHSH and CDR2 is LQKENI. This CDR3 is 17 amino acids long. J gave up 0 bases and V 0 bases, and 8 bases lay outside the gene matches. In nucleotides, the CDR3 is TGTGCCAGCTCACCACCCCGGGACAGAGGGAGCTCCTACGAGCAGTACTTC. This codes for CASSPPRDRGSSYEQYF.

This rearrangement joins TRBV6-5 to TRBJ2-7, with D possibly being TRBD1 (6 bases). The CDR3 has 16 residues. From germline, CDR1 is MNHEY and CDR2 SVGAGI. V gave up 0 bases and J gave up 3 bases, with 15 bases separating them. Written as DNA, the CDR3 is TGTGCCAGCAGTTACTCGACCCAGGGGAATATCTACGAGCAGTACTTC. This translates into CASSYSTQGNIYEQYF.

V is TRBV9 and J is TRBJ2-7, with 10 bases lining up with TRBD2. Losses at the gene ends were 0 bases for V and 1 base for J; bases not matched to a gene: 1. The CDR3 has 15 amino acids. Germline V gene sequence: CDR1 SGDLS, CDR2 YYNGEE. The CDR3 region has the DNA TGTGCCAGCAGCGTAGGAGCGGGAGGGTCCTACGAGCAGTACTTC. It yields the protein CASSVGAGGSYEQYF.

V gene TRBV19 combines with J gene TRBJ1-3; no reliable D call. Between the trimmed V and J ends, which lost 4 bases and 0 bases, there was a span of 13 bases. Germline V lookup: CDR1 LNHDA, CDR2 SQIVND (reference sequence). This CDR3 has 16 residues. CDR3 coding DNA: TGTGCCAGTAGTAAGAACCCTCGATTCTCTGGAAACACCATATATTTT. Its translation: CASSKNPRFSGNTIYF.